This TCR beta chain was recovered during a study of human T cells and chemical hapten exposure (dated by TCRdb to the early 2020s). Notes on the research overall: For sensitization, 2% DPC in acetone was applied to a roughly 2 cm by roughly 2 cm area of upper inner arm skin. Patch testing was performed on the upper back with Finn chambers containing 0.01% DPC, and the patch tests were scored after 6 days according to International Contact Dermatitis Research Group standards. This study followed changes in the peripheral blood TCR repertoire in vivo during primary and secondary sensitization of alopecia patients to the hapten diphenylcyclopropenone (DPC). For TCR sequencing, blood came from approximately 29 alopecia patients at anywhere from one to four time points (pre-sensitization, 2, 6 and 24 weeks). Throughout the approximately 24-week study period, patients were also given weekly therapeutic DPC doses on the scalp. Blood samples were taken from patients before sensitization (week 0) and at 2, 6 and about 24 weeks after DPC sensitization. Libraries were pooled for sequencing, and per-sample TCR yields varied mainly because of small differences in library volumes within the pool. Most of the patients in the cohort were female, and the cohort covered alopecia areata with under or over 50% scalp involvement, alopecia totalis and alopecia universalis. What the work shows at the level of the full study, not this receptor alone: The number of PT1 expanded TCRs positively correlated with patch test score, significant at thresholds 8, 16 and 32 but not 4. Repeated subsampling changed both the strength of the expansion versus patch-test correlation and the threshold at which the correlation became significant. Significantly more large CDR3 similarity clusters were formed by expanded TCRs than by pre-sensitization or healthy control sets, consistent with antigen-driven responses. The number of TCRs above 1 in 1000 frequency did not change with DPC sensitization; there was no evidence of global repertoire structure alterations. Because every patient had alopecia, a presumed autoimmune disease, the patients' immune response might differ from that of healthy individuals.

About this clonotype: It has no known antigen specificity. Base qualities are not provided; no much larger clone lies one nucleotide away.

According to the study, the label for this sample's time point signals: patch test 2, 6 weeks after DPC sensitization. The treatment or condition label for this specimen denotes: therapeutic diphenylcyclopropenone sensitization with weekly scalp DPC. Blood at each patch-test visit was drawn before the patch test was applied. Patients were eligible if aged 18 to 70, diagnosed with alopecia and judged suitable for DPC therapy, and pregnant patients were excluded. Total RNA was extracted from unfractionated whole blood that had been collected in Tempus Blood RNA tubes. Reading the germline V gene (reference sequence) gives CDR1 SEHNR and CDR2 FQNEAQ. The CDR3 runs 13 amino acids, cysteine and phenylalanine included. The only DNA kept is the CDR3, 39 bases in frame from the first base. Trimming costs V 5 bases and J 7 bases, and their ends lie 12 bases apart. Receptors were amplified or captured by RACE. For sequencing, a NextSeq 500 was employed. During library preparation, unique molecular identifiers were attached to individual cDNA molecules so that TCRs could be counted quantitatively and reproducibly. Each blood RNA sample was used to sequence both TCR alpha and TCR beta chains. The study's processing was this. Samples had a median of roughly 98,000 TCRs, with a range from about 23,224 to 690,600. V, J and CDR3 annotation of the TCR reads was performed with the Decombinator software suite. For PS versus PT1 abundance plots, all samples were subsampled to the same number of TCRs (28,000). TCRs were defined as expanded if absent before sensitization and observed at least eight times at the 2-week time point. In TCRdb, the public reads were trimmed at Q25 with fastp and aligned with MiXCR, with productive beta chains retained. When rows share a CDR3 protein, they turn into one entry using the most common DNA and genes. The V and J calls follow TCRdb's processing rather than the paper's. The sample profile shows fewer than 150,000 distinct CDR3 sequences; 10% to 15% of them were found once. Less than 1.5% of the sample belongs to the ten largest clones.

This chain is built from TRBV7-9 and TRBJ2-1; TRBD2 might be the D gene, on 5 matching bases. The sequencing here drew on whole blood, taken in connection with sensitization to the hapten diphenylcyclopropenone (DPC). The source of this sequence is a woman in her fifties or sixties with alopecia areata. Some clones in this sample may be carry-over from other donors' samples. DNA sequence: TGTGCCAGCAGCCCCCAAGCGGCTAATGAGCAGTTCTTC. Translated, it gives CASSPQAANEQFF.